The 31 T cell receptor beta chains given below trace back to one sample, sequenced in a study of T cell responses to AZD1222 COVID-19 vaccine. The table came from immunoSEQ multiplex PCR; TCRdb's copy has only in-frame clones and leaves some out. The table lists about 98,000 clones, around 90% of them singletons. The specimen was peripheral blood, collected on day 0 of AZD1222 vaccination. The receptor set was obtained from an adult in good health.

The CDR3 DNA sequence: TGTGCCAGCAGTGTACGGGCCCAAGTGGAGTATGGCTACACCTTC. Its protein is CASSVRAQVEYGYTF. J is TRBJ1-2 and V is TRBV2; no clear D. The CDR3 covers 15 residues. The germline gives CDR1 SNHLY, CDR2 FYNNEI. Trimming stripped 4 bases from V and 5 bases from J, with 17 bases between.

The genes are TRBV20-1 and TRBJ1-6; maybe TRBD1 (5 bases). In germline, CDR1 is DFQATT, CDR2 SNEGSKA (reference sequence). V lost 3 bases, J lost 9 bases, and 18 bases lay in between. There are 15 residues in the CDR3. The CDR3 loop is CSASRPRRGLSPLHF. The CDR3 nucleotides are TGCAGTGCTAGTCGACCCAGACGGGGCCTTTCACCCCTCCACTTT.

The chain recombines TRBV7-2 with TRBJ2-7, with D perhaps assigned TRBD1 or TRBD2 (5 bases each). Germline CDR1 SGHTA, CDR2 FQGNSA. The CDR3 has 13 amino acids. V was clipped by 5 bases and J by 1 base, with 9 bases between them. This CDR3 reads CASSAWGSYEQYF. The CDR3 coding sequence is TGTGCCAGCAGCGCATGGGGGTCCTACGAGCAGTACTTC.

This clone was detected only a few times. The gene calls are TRBV28 and TRBJ2-1; tentative D call: TRBD2 (5 bases). CDR3 length: 12 residues. Germline CDR1 and CDR2: MDHEN and SYDVKM. V was shortened by 11 bases and J by 3 bases, with 11 bases between the two germline ends. CDR3 sequence reads: CAGGSNYNEQFF. In DNA form, the CDR3 reads TGTGCCGGTGGGAGTAACTACAATGAGCAGTTCTTC.

V usage is TRBV4-1 and J usage is TRBJ1-5; the D gene is possibly TRBD1 (5 bases). V was pared by 1 base and J by 7 bases, with 11 bases between. The CDR3 totals 14 residues. CDR1 and CDR2 (germline): MGHRA, YSYEKL. CDR3 amino acids: CASSQAFGGQPQHF. DNA of the CDR3: TGCGCCAGCAGCCAAGCGTTCGGGGGACAGCCCCAGCATTTT.

This sequence joins TRBV2 and TRBJ2-3; 14 positions agree with TRBD2. The length of the CDR3 is 15 residues. Germline V gene data show CDR1 as SNHLY and CDR2 as FYNNEI. Germline trimming cut 7 bases from V and 4 bases from J; bases unmatched to any gene: 4. CDR3 DNA: TGTGCCAGCAAAGGGACTAGCGGGGGACCAGATACGCAGTATTTT. As protein: CASKGTSGGPDTQYF.

The V gene is TRBV24-1, the J gene TRBJ2-5; 10 bases map to TRBD2. Germline V CDR1 and CDR2: KGHDR, SFDVKD. This CDR3 is built from 16 residues. J gave up 4 bases and V 1 base, and 5 bases lay outside the gene matches. The CDR3 sequence: CATSDFGLAGVETQYF. The CDR3 nucleotides are TGTGCCACCAGTGATTTTGGGCTAGCGGGAGTAGAGACCCAGTACTTC.

The J gene is TRBJ2-7, the V gene TRBV19; 8 bases are shared with TRBD1. Unmatched junction bases numbered 7, after V lost 5 bases and J lost 1 base. The CDR3 is 15 residues long. Germline V gives CDR1 LNHDA, CDR2 SQIVND (reference sequence). Here the CDR3 DNA reads TGTGCCAGTAGTCCAGGGACAGGACCGTCCTACGAGCAGTACTTC. Translated: CASSPGTGPSYEQYF.

This chain connects TRBV7-3 to TRBJ2-5; possibly TRBD2 for D (6 bases). The CDR3 runs 14 residues. Between the trimmed V and J ends, which lost 2 bases and 5 bases, there was a span of 12 bases. Germline V gene sequence: CDR1 SGHTA, CDR2 FQGTGA. CDR3 nucleotides: TGTGCCAGCAGCTTAGCGGCGGGGATGGAGACCCAGTACTTC. Translated, it gives CASSLAAGMETQYF.

The rearrangement joins TRBV3-1 (or the pseudogene TRBV3-2) to TRBJ2-7; no clear D gene. The V gene lost 4 bases and the J gene lost 5 bases, with 9 bases spanning the gap. The CDR3 runs to 12 residues. Germline CDR1 and CDR2: LGHDT and YNNKEL (reference sequence). The CDR3 bases are TGTGCCAGCAGCCCTGGGTTCGACGAGCAGTACTTC. Encoded protein: CASSPGFDEQYF.

The chain joins TRBV4-1 to TRBJ1-3; D is undetermined. The CDR3 contains 14 residues. In germline, CDR1 is MGHRA, CDR2 YSYEKL. V lost 0 bases to trimming and J lost 0 bases, with 3 bases between them. CDR3 protein: CASSQESSGNTIYF. Here the CDR3 DNA reads TGCGCCAGCAGCCAAGAGAGCTCTGGAAACACCATATATTTT.

The rearrangement uses TRBV4-1 and TRBJ2-7, with D tentatively TRBD1 or TRBD2 (6 bases each). The CDR3 consists of 13 residues. Germline assignment: CDR1 MGHRA and CDR2 YSYEKL. Between the trimmed V and J ends, which lost 2 bases and 4 bases, there was a span of 9 bases. CDR3: CASSQTGTYEQYF. CDR3 in DNA: TGCGCCAGCAGCCAAACAGGGACTTACGAGCAGTACTTC.

The chain joins TRBV11-3 to TRBJ2-2; 13 bases match TRBD2. V lost 5 bases to trimming and J lost 1 base; unmatched junction nucleotides: 10. CDR3 length equals 19 residues. CDR1 is SGHNT, CDR2 YENEEA, per germline. As DNA, the CDR3 is TGTGCCAGCAGCAAAGGACTAGCGGGAGAGGCAGGGAACACCGGGGAGCTGTTTTTT. Encoded protein: CASSKGLAGEAGNTGELFF.

This chain uses TRBV19 with TRBJ1-2, with D uncertain. The CDR3 totals 12 residues. CDR1 LNHDA and CDR2 SQIVND come from the germline V gene (reference sequence). The V end lost 5 bases, the J end lost 4 bases, and 8 bases lay between the germline ends. As DNA, the CDR3 is TGTGCCAGTAGTCCTAAGATCTATGGCTACACCTTC. Translation: CASSPKIYGYTF.

This chain uses TRBV5-4 with TRBJ2-6, with a possible D match to TRBD2 (5 bases). V lost 0 bases and J lost 0, with 13 bases in between. In germline, CDR1 is SGHNT, CDR2 YYREEE (reference sequence). This CDR3 has 18 residues. CDR3 bases: TGTGCCAGCAGCTTGGTAGGGAGAACAAGCTCTGGGGCCAACGTCCTGACTTTC. This sequence encodes CASSLVGRTSSGANVLTF.

CDR3 sequence reads: CASSSLSGRPRDNEQFF. The CDR3 DNA sequence: TGTGCCAGCAGTTCCCTTAGCGGGCGCCCTCGGGACAATGAGCAGTTCTTC. This chain connects TRBV27 to TRBJ2-1; 7 nucleotides line up with TRBD2. CDR3 length: 17 amino acids. The germline V gene encodes CDR1 MNHEY and CDR2 SMNVEV (reference sequence). With V trimmed by 4 bases and J by 5 bases, 14 bases remained unmatched.

The chain uses TRBV7-8 and TRBJ1-1; D is unresolved. The CDR3 is made up of 13 amino acids. Trimming removed 5 bases from V and 3 bases from J, with 10 bases in between. Germline V lookup: CDR1 SGHVS, CDR2 FQNEAQ. In nucleotides, the CDR3 is TGTGCCAGCAGCCCGGCGGTGTACACTGAAGCTTTCTTT. Translated, it gives CASSPAVYTEAFF.

CDR3 DNA: TGTGCCAGCAGTCTGACCACCGGGGAGCTGTTTTTT. Protein sequence: CASSLTTGELFF. The V and J genes are TRBV12-3 or TRBV12-4 and TRBJ2-2; D not certain. V lost 5 bases to trimming and J lost 4 bases, with 5 bases between them. CDR3 length: 12 residues.

This sequence joins TRBV27 and TRBJ1-5; 9 positions agree with TRBD1. The ends lost 7 bases at V and 8 bases at J; junction bases unmatched: 12. The CDR3 contains 15 residues. Germline values: CDR1 MNHEY, CDR2 SMNVEV (reference sequence). CDR3 loop: CASKAPGQGYEPQHF. CDR3 nucleotides: TGTGCCAGCAAAGCCCCGGGACAGGGTTACGAGCCCCAGCATTTT.

The chain has TRBV11-1 and TRBJ1-5; the match to TRBD1 covers 10 bases. Germline loops: CDR1 SGHAT, CDR2 FQDESV (reference sequence). This CDR3 is 15 amino acids long. V dropped 5 bases and J dropped 6; count of bases not matched to a gene: 7. CDR3 residues: CASSLDGQGGQPQHF. The CDR3 nucleotides read TGTGCCAGCAGCCTCGATGGACAGGGGGGTCAGCCCCAGCATTTT. Full variable domain (outside the CDR3, taken from reference TRBV11-1 and TRBJ1-5): EAEVAQSPRYKITEKSQAVAFWCDPISGHATLYWYRQILGQGPELLVQFQDESVVDDSQLPKDRFSAERLKGVDSTLKIQPAELGDSAMYLCASSLDGQGGQPQHFGDGTRLSIL.

This sequence joins TRBV27 and TRBJ1-2; 8 positions match TRBD1. The CDR3 spans 15 residues. The trim removed 5 bases at V and 2 bases at J, leaving 7 bases unmatched. Germline CDR1 reads MNHEY; CDR2 reads SMNVEV (reference sequence). CDR3 nucleotides: TGTGCCAGCAGTGTGTACAGGGGGGCGAACTATGGCTACACCTTC. It translates to CASSVYRGANYGYTF.

This clone has a single count. The CDR3 region is CASSPGDGYTF. CDR3 in DNA: TGTGCCAGCAGTCCGGGCGATGGCTACACCTTC. V usage is TRBV27 and J usage is TRBJ1-2; no clear D gene. Trimming took 5 bases from V and 6 from J, leaving 7 bases between them. Germline V gene sequence: CDR1 MNHEY, CDR2 SMNVEV (reference sequence). The CDR3 has 11 amino acids.

The chain has TRBV29-1 and TRBJ2-1; D is unclear. This CDR3 is 15 amino acids long. V was pared by 4 bases and J by 5 bases, with 18 bases between. Germline CDR1 SQVTM, CDR2 ANQGSEA. The CDR3 DNA reads TGCAGCGTTGTCCCGCGGCAACGACGAGACAATGAGCAGTTCTTC. This translates into CSVVPRQRRDNEQFF.

The chain recombines TRBV5-8 with TRBJ2-1; TRBD1 aligns across 7 bases. Unmatched junction bases numbered 2, after V lost 4 bases and J lost 1 base. The CDR3 is 14 residues long. The germline gives CDR1 SGHTS, CDR2 YDEGEE. The CDR3 region is CASSHRGSYNEQFF. The CDR3 DNA follows: TGTGCCAGCAGCCACAGGGGATCCTACAATGAGCAGTTCTTC.

The V gene is TRBV7-9, the J gene TRBJ1-3; D remains ambiguous. This CDR3 has 13 amino acids. Germline V gene sequence: CDR1 SEHNR, CDR2 FQNEAQ (reference sequence). Trimming left V 5 bases short and J 0 bases short, with 5 bases between. The CDR3 region is CASSQISGNTIYF. CDR3 sequence (DNA): TGTGCCAGCAGCCAAATCTCTGGAAACACCATATATTTT.

The V gene is TRBV10-2, the J gene TRBJ1-4, with a weak D call TRBD1 (5 bases). Germline V gene lookup returns CDR1 WSHSY and CDR2 SAAADI. V gave up 3 bases and J gave up 11 bases, with 25 bases separating them. The CDR3 runs to 17 residues. CDR3 region: CASSESTHRNLAGKLFF. CDR3 coding DNA: TGCGCCAGCAGTGAATCAACCCACAGGAATCTTGCGGGGAAACTGTTTTTT.

The chain is built from TRBV7-8 and TRBJ2-7; no reliable D call. Germline CDR1 and CDR2: SGHVS and FQNEAQ. This CDR3 has 14 residues. Deletions cut 5 bases from V and 4 bases from J, with 15 bases between. The CDR3, as DNA: TGTGCCAGCAGCAGATTGGAAGCCGCATACGAGCAGTACTTC. It is translated as CASSRLEAAYEQYF.

The CDR3 region has the DNA TGTGCCAGCAGTTTAGGACAGCTCAATCAGCCCCAGCATTTT. It translates to CASSLGQLNQPQHF. The chain joins TRBV28 to TRBJ1-5; D perhaps matches TRBD1 (6 bases). Germline CDR1 reads MDHEN; CDR2 reads SYDVKM. CDR3 length equals 14 residues. V gave up 2 bases and J gave up 3 bases, with 8 bases separating them.

The chain carries TRBV30 and TRBJ2-1; D may be TRBD2 (5 bases). This CDR3 region has 14 residues. From germline, CDR1 is GTSNPN and CDR2 SVGIG (reference sequence). The V end lost 6 bases, the J end lost 8 bases, and 20 bases lay between the germline ends. CDR3 region: CACRDLKRVDEQFF. CDR3 nucleotide sequence: TGTGCCTGCCGCGACTTAAAGAGGGTGGATGAGCAGTTCTTC.

The rearrangement uses TRBV11-2 and TRBJ2-1; D may be TRBD2 (6 bases). V lost 5 bases and J 6 bases, leaving 23 bases between the germline ends. Germline V CDR1 and CDR2: SGHAT, FQNNGV. The CDR3 has 17 residues. DNA of the CDR3: TGTGCCAGCAGCCTCGACCTGGACGCGGGAAGGGGCAATGAGCAGTTCTTC. Encoded protein: CASSLDLDAGRGNEQFF.

This clone has only one observation. This chain's CDR3 is CASRVQVGQPQHF. CDR3 nucleotides: TGTGCCAGCAGGGTGCAGGTCGGTCAGCCCCAGCATTTT. The J gene is TRBJ1-5, the V gene TRBV6-5; D not certain. The CDR3 sequence is 13 residues long. Germline assignment: CDR1 MNHEY and CDR2 SVGAGI. V was clipped by 6 bases and J by 6 bases, with 12 bases between them.